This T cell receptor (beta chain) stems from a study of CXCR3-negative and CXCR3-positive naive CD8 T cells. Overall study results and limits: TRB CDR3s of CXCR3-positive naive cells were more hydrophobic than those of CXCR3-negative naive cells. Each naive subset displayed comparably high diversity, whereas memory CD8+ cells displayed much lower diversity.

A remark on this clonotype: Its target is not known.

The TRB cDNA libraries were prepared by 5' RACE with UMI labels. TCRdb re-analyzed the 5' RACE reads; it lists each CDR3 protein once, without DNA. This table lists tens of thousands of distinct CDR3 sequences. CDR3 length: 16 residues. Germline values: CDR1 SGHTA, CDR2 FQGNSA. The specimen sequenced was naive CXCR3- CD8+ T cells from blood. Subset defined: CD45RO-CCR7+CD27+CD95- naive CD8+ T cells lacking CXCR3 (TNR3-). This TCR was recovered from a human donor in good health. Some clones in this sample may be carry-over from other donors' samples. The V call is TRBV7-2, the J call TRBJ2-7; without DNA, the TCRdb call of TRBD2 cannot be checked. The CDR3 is CASRSLGYGREDEQYF.